This entry is about one TCR beta chain. This sample was taken from a study of CD8 T cells in Susac syndrome. Purification of the CD8+ and CD4+ T cells relied on negative isolation, and TEMRA cells underwent FACS enrichment. The trim removed 3 bases at V and 0 bases at J, leaving 9 bases unmatched. Germline lookup yields CDR1 SGDLS and CDR2 YYNGEE. The CDR3 has 19 amino acids. The authors reverse transcribed roughly 0.5 to 1 ug RNA with random hexamers. The amplification used immunoSEQ multiplex PCR on TCR beta CDR3; it spanned 54 Vbeta and 13 Jbeta. TCRdb re-derived calls from the immunoSEQ multiplex PCR reads in MiXCR, one entry per CDR3 protein. The table records more than 75,000 distinct CDR3 sequences, approximately 92% of them present only once.

The receptor was derived from a human donor in good health. The rearrangement uses TRBV9 and TRBJ2-3; 14 bases line up with TRBD2. The sequencing sample was made of CD8+ T cells from PBMCs. The CDR3 bases are TGTGCCAGCAGCGGACAAGGACTAGCGGGGGGCGTTAGCACAGATACGCAGTATTTT. This gives the protein CASSGQGLAGGVSTDTQYF.